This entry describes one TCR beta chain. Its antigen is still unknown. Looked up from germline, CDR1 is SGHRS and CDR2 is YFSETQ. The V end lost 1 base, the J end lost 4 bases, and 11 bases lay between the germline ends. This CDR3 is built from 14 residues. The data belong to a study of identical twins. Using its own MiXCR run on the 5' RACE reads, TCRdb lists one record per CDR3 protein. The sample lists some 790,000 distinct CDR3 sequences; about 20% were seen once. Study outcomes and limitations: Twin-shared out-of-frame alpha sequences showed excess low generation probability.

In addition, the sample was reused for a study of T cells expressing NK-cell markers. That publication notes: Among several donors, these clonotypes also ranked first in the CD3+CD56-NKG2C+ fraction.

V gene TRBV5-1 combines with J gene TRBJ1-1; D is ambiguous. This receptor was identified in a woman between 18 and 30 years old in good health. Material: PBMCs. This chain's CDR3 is CASSLSRQFTEAFF. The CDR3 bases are TGCGCCAGCAGCTTGAGTAGGCAGTTCACTGAAGCTTTCTTT.